Below, 18 T cell receptor beta chains from the same sample are listed, as sequenced in a study of tumor-infiltrating lymphocytes in primary liver carcinoma. Synthesis of TCR beta cDNA was carried out from 500 ng total RNA with a constant-region primer. Three nested multiplex PCR rounds, a slightly modified ARM-PCR method, built the TCR beta libraries. Running around 9 cycles apiece, the first two PCR rounds relied on TRBV1-TRBV30 forward primers together with a C-beta reverse primer. TCRdb processed the multiplex PCR reads anew with MiXCR; each CDR3 protein has one entry. The profile shows 310,000 or so distinct CDR3 sequences, around 50% of them singletons. Blood RNA was derived from unsorted whole blood, and germline DNA was extracted too. Material: peripheral blood. These receptors all stem from a woman aged 25-40 years with primary liver carcinoma and hepatitis B virus infection.

On this clonotype: This may stem from a read error, because a much larger clone lies one nucleotide away. The rearrangement links TRBV6-1 to TRBJ2-1; 9 positions agree with TRBD2. Germline CDR1 is MNHNS and CDR2 is SASEGT. The CDR3 has 15 residues. Trimming cost V 5 bases and J 5 bases; bases outside gene matches: 7. DNA of the CDR3: TGTGCCAGCAGTTATTCTAGCGGGGCACACAATGAGCAGTTCTTC. This translates into CASSYSSGAHNEQFF.

Details on this clonotype: This sequence may be a read error, since a much larger clone differs from it by one base. The CDR3 DNA is TGTGCCAGCAGTGGTCCGGGACTAGCGAAGGAGGAGCTGTTTTTT. This gives the protein CASSGPGLAKEELFF. The V call is TRBV6-5, the J call TRBJ2-2; 10 bases align to TRBD2. Germline loops: CDR1 MNHEY, CDR2 SVGAGI. V lost 5 bases and J lost 10; bases outside the gene matches: 10. The CDR3 has 15 amino acids.

This clonotype has a count of ten or more. This chain connects TRBV12-3 or TRBV12-4 to TRBJ2-2; no clear D. The V end was cut by 1 base, the J end by 3 bases, with 6 bases between. This CDR3 has 14 amino acids. CDR3 protein: CASSLVGYTGELFF. The CDR3 DNA reads TGTGCCAGCAGTTTAGTGGGGTACACCGGGGAGCTGTTTTTT.

This clonotype qualifies as medium-sized. V usage is TRBV12-3 or TRBV12-4 and J usage is TRBJ2-5; D remains ambiguous. This CDR3 is built from 14 residues. Trimming removed 5 bases at V and 2 bases at J, with 12 bases between. In nucleotides, the CDR3 is TGTGCCAGCAGTGTGCCAGGCTCACAAGAGACCCAGTACTTC. This translates into CASSVPGSQETQYF.

The chain joins TRBV7-9 to TRBJ2-3; no definite D call. Trimming left V 5 bases short and J 4 bases short, with 7 bases between. The CDR3 contains 12 residues. CDR1 and CDR2 (germline): SEHNR, FQNEAQ (reference sequence). In DNA, the CDR3 is TGTGCCAGCAGCCCGTCCGCAGATACGCAGTATTTT. Translating it yields CASSPSADTQYF.

This clonotype was seen many times. This chain links TRBV29-1 with TRBJ2-7; the match to TRBD2 covers 11 bases. Trimming at V came to 5 bases and at J to 4 bases, leaving 7 bases not matched to a gene. Germline V lookup: CDR1 SQVTM, CDR2 ANQGSEA. CDR3 length: 14 residues. CDR3 residues: CSVRTSGRRYEQYF. CDR3 bases: TGCAGCGTTAGAACTAGCGGGAGAAGATACGAGCAGTACTTC.

The chain recombines TRBV4-1 with TRBJ2-1; 8 bases fit TRBD2. J lost 5 bases, V lost 3 bases, and 9 bases had no gene match. The germline CDR1 and CDR2 sequences are MGHRA and YSYEKL. This CDR3 comprises 16 residues. The CDR3 nucleotides read TGCGCCAGCAGCCATTATCCGGGACTAGGGGACAATGAGCAGTTCTTC. This encodes CASSHYPGLGDNEQFF.

Regarding this clonotype: An end of the junction differs from the germline gene, which may be a read error. The rearrangement uses TRBV11-2 and TRBJ1-2; no definite D call. This CDR3 spans 13 amino acids. Germline V CDR1 and CDR2: SGHAT, FQNNGV. The CDR3 region is CASSLDGNHGYTF. DNA for the CDR3: TGTGCCAGCAGCTTGGACGGGAACCATGGCTACACCTTT. Supplemented by reference TRBV11-2 and TRBJ1-2, the full variable domain reads EAGVAQSPRYKIIEKRQSVAFWCNPISGHATLYWYQQILGQGPKLLIQFQNNGVVDDSQLPKDRFSAERLKGVDSTLKIQPAKLEDSAVYLCASSLDGNHGYTFGSGTRLTVV.

This clonotype was counted once. The V call is TRBV25-1, the J call TRBJ2-1; unclear D gene. Germline lookup yields CDR1 MGHDK and CDR2 SYGVNS. Deletions cut 2 bases from V and 7 bases from J, with 6 bases between. This CDR3 has 12 amino acids. The CDR3 DNA reads TGTGCCAGCAGTGAAGTCTGGAATGAGCAGTTCTTC. Residues: CASSEVWNEQFF.

About this clonotype: A read error may produce the germline difference seen at one junction end. V usage is TRBV11-2 and J usage is TRBJ2-5; 9 nucleotides line up with TRBD1. The CDR3 contains 15 residues. Germline CDR1 and CDR2: SGHAT and FQNNGV. The CDR3 is CASNLGDREGEIQYF. The CDR3, as DNA: TGTGCCAGCAACTTAGGGGACAGGGAGGGAGAGATCCAGTACTTC.

This clonotype was detected only once. This chain uses TRBV5-4 with TRBJ2-2; TRBD2 matches 8 bases. Germline CDR1 reads SGHNT; CDR2 reads YYREEE (reference sequence). The CDR3 totals 12 residues. Trimming at V came to 5 bases and at J to 13 bases, leaving 7 bases not matched to a gene. CDR3 in amino acids: CASSLSGKGLFF. Here the CDR3 DNA reads TGTGCCAGCAGTCTTAGCGGGAAGGGGCTGTTTTTT.

The gene calls are TRBV7-9 and TRBJ2-1; D is perhaps TRBD2 (5 bases). Trimming removed 10 bases at V and 10 bases at J, with 20 bases between. The length of the CDR3 is 13 residues. Germline V gene data show CDR1 as SEHNR and CDR2 as FQNEAQ (reference sequence). In DNA, the CDR3 is TGTGCCACTTCTCGTAGTCGCTCGGGGGAGCAGTTCTTC. This translates into CATSRSRSGEQFF. The full variable domain, rest sourced from reference TRBV7-9 and TRBJ2-1, is DTGVSQNPRHKITKRGQNVTFRCDPISEHNRLYWYRQTLGQGPEFLTYFQNEAQLEKSRLLSDRFSAERPKGSFSTLEIQRTEQGDSAMYLCATSRSRSGEQFFGPGTRLTVL.

This clonotype was seen ten or more times. The chain is built from TRBV11-1 and TRBJ2-5; 12 bases match TRBD2. Germline V lookup: CDR1 SGHAT, CDR2 FQDESV (reference sequence). V lost 1 base and J lost 4; bases outside the gene matches: 10. The CDR3 is made up of 18 amino acids. In DNA, the CDR3 is TGTGCCAGCAGCTTAGGTATACTAGCGGGAGGCATCGGAGAGACCCAGTACTTC. Translation gives CASSLGILAGGIGETQYF.

With respect to this clonotype: Mismatch with germline at one junction end may stem from a read error. V usage is TRBV14 and J usage is TRBJ2-7, with D possibly matching TRBD1 (6 bases). This CDR3 has 14 residues. CDR1 SGHDN and CDR2 FVKESK come from the germline V gene. In nucleotides, the CDR3 is TGTGCCAGCAGCCAGCAGGGGAACCTCTACGAGCAGTACTTT. Its protein is CASSQQGNLYEQYF.

This clonotype has a handful of counts. V is TRBV6-2 or TRBV6-3 and J is TRBJ2-7; 7 bases are shared with TRBD2. Trimming removed 5 bases from V and 7 bases from J; junction bases left unmatched: 17. This CDR3 is 16 amino acids long. Per germline, CDR1 MNHEY and CDR2 SVGEGT. In nucleotides, the CDR3 is TGTGCCAGCAGTACCCGAGGACGAGCGGGGAAAGGGGAGCAGTACTTC. Translation gives CASSTRGRAGKGEQYF.

This clonotype was seen a few times. The conserved phenylalanine or tryptophan is not found at the CDR3 terminus, so this likely reflects a read error. The rearrangement joins TRBV11-1 to TRBJ2-7; a possible D gene is TRBD1 (6 bases). With 5 bases removed from V and 0 bases from J, the gap between germline ends came to 14 bases. The CDR3 loop spans 15 amino acids. Germline CDR1 and CDR2: SGHAT and FQDESV (reference sequence). CDR3 loop: CASSPSGTSSYEQYS. CDR3 sequence (DNA): TGTGCCAGCAGCCCGTCCGGGACATCCTCCTACGAGCAGTACTCC.

This chain's CDR3 is CSAPDRSNNSPLHF. The CDR3 bases are TGCAGTGCTCCTGACAGATCCAATAATTCACCCCTCCACTTT. The V gene is TRBV20-1, the J gene TRBJ1-6, with TRBD1 as a possible D gene (5 bases). The CDR3 consists of 14 residues. V shed 5 bases and J shed 5 bases, with 13 bases lying between them. Germline loops: CDR1 DFQATT, CDR2 SNEGSKA (reference sequence).

This clonotype was seen ten or more times. V is TRBV11-3 and J is TRBJ2-5; D gene uncertain. Germline loops: CDR1 SGHNT, CDR2 YENEEA. V shed 6 bases and J shed 3 bases, with 17 bases lying between them. CDR3 length: 15 amino acids. The DNA of the CDR3 is TGTGCCAGCAGGGCCGCCGAGCTCGGTAAAGAGACCCAGTACTTC. Translating it yields CASRAAELGKETQYF.